This T cell receptor beta chain was identified during a study of metastatic and nonmetastatic thyroid tumors. Background on the study: It was across blood and tumor or nodule tissue from malignant and benign thyroid patients that repertoires were compared.

V shed 10 bases and J shed 3 bases, with 9 bases lying between them. Germline V gene data show CDR1 as MNHEY and CDR2 as SMNVEV (reference sequence). This CDR3 has 11 amino acids. All patients were treatment-naive before thyroid surgery. In the original processing: It was from CDR3 differences across clinicopathological groups that a distant-metastasis classifier for papillary thyroid cancer was built. MiXCR reprocessed the PCR reads for TCRdb. It is TCRdb's table, rather than the study itself, that gives the V and J calls and clone size. The data hold about 6,100 clones, with 25% to 30% observed a single time. Study results and limitations: Compared with benign nodules, malignant thyroid tumors were reported to have significantly higher TCR beta diversity in both blood and tumor.

This clone is deemed large. The antigen is unknown. V and J are TRBV27 and TRBJ1-1; D uncertain. Input material: adjacent normal tissue. This clonotype originated in a female donor with papillary thyroid cancer or a benign thyroid nodule (not recorded which). Some clones in this sample may be carry-over from other donors' samples. DNA for the CDR3: TGTGCCACCCGCGCATACACTGAAGCTTTCTTT. Its translation is CATRAYTEAFF.